A single sample gave rise to the 16 T cell receptor beta chains below, sequenced in a study of T cells in Graves' hyperthyroidism and ophthalmopathy. Template material for amplifying TCR beta CDR3 regions consisted of RNA transcripts. TCR CDR3 underwent first-round RT-PCR with the HTBI primer set. Each CDR3 protein is one row after TCRdb ran MiXCR on the multiplex PCR reads. The repertoire includes 500,000 to 700,000 distinct CDR3 sequences, roughly a sixth of them detected once, and around 19% sits in the top ten. Sequencing was performed on blood. The receptors were sampled from a young woman with Graves' hyperthyroidism.

The chain carries TRBV11-1 and TRBJ1-2; TRBD1 might be the D (5 bases). Between the trimmed V and J ends, which lost 4 bases and 8 bases, there was a span of 14 bases. The CDR3 is made up of 13 amino acids. The germline V gene encodes CDR1 SGHAT and CDR2 FQDESV (reference sequence). CDR3 protein: CASSSGTLGGYTF. The CDR3 nucleotides are TGTGCCAGCAGCTCTGGGACGCTGGGGGGCTACACCTTC.

The chain joins TRBV10-2 to TRBJ1-5, with unresolved D. The CDR3 extends over 9 amino acids. The V gene's germline CDR1 is WSHSY and CDR2 SAAADI. V gave up 11 bases and J gave up 5 bases, with 4 bases separating them. CDR3 loop: CARDQPQHF. CDR3 DNA: TGCGCCCGCGATCAGCCCCAGCATTTT.

This clonotype was seen at least ten times. The chain joins TRBV12-3 or TRBV12-4 to TRBJ2-3; 13 bases fit TRBD2. V shed 6 bases, J shed 4 bases, and the junction held 13 bases outside the gene matches. This CDR3 region has 18 residues. The CDR3 reads CASSSQGLAGEIPDTQYF. The CDR3 DNA reads TGTGCCAGCAGCAGCCAAGGACTAGCGGGGGAAATCCCAGATACGCAGTATTTT.

This clonotype was seen a handful of times. The genes are TRBV9 and TRBJ2-1; D remains ambiguous. The CDR3 has 15 residues. V was trimmed by 3 bases and J by 4 bases, leaving 14 bases between them. From germline, CDR1 is SGDLS and CDR2 YYNGEE. The CDR3 nucleotides are TGTGCCAGCAGCGAGACATCGGCCCTATACAATGAGCAGTTCTTC. Amino acid sequence: CASSETSALYNEQFF.

The V and J genes are TRBV19 and TRBJ1-3; TRBD1 aligns across 9 bases. The CDR3 consists of 14 residues. J lost 4 bases, V lost 8 bases, and 6 bases had no gene match. Germline values: CDR1 LNHDA, CDR2 SQIVND (reference sequence). The CDR3 spells CASSGTGRGNTIYF. The CDR3 DNA reads TGTGCCAGTTCCGGGACAGGGCGAGGAAACACCATATATTTT.

This clonotype was observed at least ten times. V usage is TRBV10-3 and J usage is TRBJ1-5; TRBD1 is a possible D gene (6 bases). V was pared by 4 bases and J by 4 bases, with 26 bases between. Germline CDR1 and CDR2: ENHRY and SYGVKD. This CDR3 contains 19 residues. CDR3 sequence: CAISGPKPKQGRGNQPQHF. The DNA of the CDR3 is TGTGCCATCAGTGGCCCCAAGCCTAAACAGGGTCGTGGGAATCAGCCCCAGCATTTT.

This clonotype was recorded a few times. The genes are TRBV6-2 or TRBV6-3 and TRBJ2-2; 7 bases map to TRBD1. V shed 1 base, J shed 6 bases, and the junction held 8 bases outside the gene matches. In germline, CDR1 is MNHEY, CDR2 SVGEGT. The CDR3 spans 16 residues. The DNA for the CDR3 is TGTGCCAGCAGTTACTTCGGGACAGCGCGAGCCGGGGAGCTGTTTTTT. It translates to CASSYFGTARAGELFF.

The chain is built from TRBV28 and TRBJ2-7; D uncertain. This CDR3 is built from 15 residues. Germline V gives CDR1 MDHEN, CDR2 SYDVKM. V gave up 2 bases and J gave up 6 bases, with 17 bases separating them. As DNA, the CDR3 is TGTGCCAGCAGTTTACTCGTCCGTCCTCGCCTCGAGCAGTACTTC. This codes for CASSLLVRPRLEQYF.

This clonotype was observed a handful of times. The chain joins TRBV24-1 to TRBJ2-1; D perhaps matches TRBD2 (7 bases). The CDR3 has 15 residues. V was pared by 6 bases and J by 2 bases, with 13 bases between. From germline, CDR1 is KGHDR and CDR2 SFDVKD. Here the CDR3 DNA reads TGTGCCACCAGTCTCAAGGGGGGGGCCTACAATGAGCAGTTCTTC. It translates to CATSLKGGAYNEQFF.

This chain uses TRBV7-9 with TRBJ1-1; possible D gene TRBD1, 5 bases. Germline CDR1 is SEHNR and CDR2 is FQNEAQ (reference sequence). The V gene lost 1 base and the J gene lost 5 bases, with 11 bases spanning the gap. The CDR3 extends over 14 amino acids. CDR3 sequence: CASSLVAGRTEAFF. In DNA form, the CDR3 reads TGTGCCAGCAGCTTAGTTGCAGGGAGGACTGAAGCTTTCTTT.

The genes are TRBV7-9 and TRBJ1-1, with D perhaps TRBD1 (5 bases). Germline assignment: CDR1 SEHNR and CDR2 FQNEAQ (reference sequence). V was trimmed by 5 bases and J by 2 bases, leaving 9 bases between them. The CDR3 runs to 13 residues. The CDR3 DNA reads TGTGCCAGCAGCCAATGGGACAACACTGAAGCTTTCTTT. Translated: CASSQWDNTEAFF.

This chain uses TRBV12-5 with TRBJ2-1; D is possibly TRBD1 (6 bases). V lost 5 bases and J 4 bases, leaving 15 bases between the germline ends. The length of the CDR3 is 15 residues. Germline loops: CDR1 LGHNT, CDR2 FRNRAP. The CDR3 sequence is CASGQPNTGYNEQFF. CDR3 DNA sequence: TGTGCTAGTGGTCAACCCAACACAGGGTACAATGAGCAGTTCTTC.

This chain links TRBV24-1 with TRBJ1-1, with a weak D call TRBD1 (5 bases). The V and J ends lost 7 bases and 0 bases respectively, with 11 bases between them. The CDR3 is made up of 14 amino acids. The germline V gene has CDR1 KGHDR and CDR2 SFDVKD. CDR3 DNA sequence: TGTGCCACCAGAGAAGGGGCCATGAACACTGAAGCTTTCTTT. It encodes CATREGAMNTEAFF.

The gene calls are TRBV28 and TRBJ2-7; TRBD1 aligns across 7 bases. The germline V gene has CDR1 MDHEN and CDR2 SYDVKM. The CDR3 spans 16 residues. V shed 5 bases, J shed 1 base, and the junction held 11 bases outside the gene matches. The CDR3 DNA is TGTGCCAGCAGTCGAACGGGACAGCCCCTTTCCTACGAGCAGTACTTC. As protein: CASSRTGQPLSYEQYF.

The J gene is TRBJ2-3, the V gene TRBV18, with D unresolved. The ends were cut back, 5 bases at V and 0 bases at J, with 6 bases in the middle. Germline V gene data show CDR1 as KGHSH and CDR2 as LQKENI. There are 13 residues in the CDR3. The CDR3, as DNA: TGTGCCAGCTCAGGATACAGCACAGATACGCAGTATTTT. Its translation: CASSGYSTDTQYF.

CDR3 coding DNA: TGTGCCAGCAGCCAAGATATCGGGGGATTAACCGGGGAGCTGTTTTTT. Its translation: CASSQDIGGLTGELFF. The V call is TRBV14, the J call TRBJ2-2; perhaps TRBD2 as D (6 bases). CDR1 and CDR2 (germline): SGHDN, FVKESK. This CDR3 comprises 16 residues. V was pared by 0 bases and J by 5 bases, with 13 bases between.